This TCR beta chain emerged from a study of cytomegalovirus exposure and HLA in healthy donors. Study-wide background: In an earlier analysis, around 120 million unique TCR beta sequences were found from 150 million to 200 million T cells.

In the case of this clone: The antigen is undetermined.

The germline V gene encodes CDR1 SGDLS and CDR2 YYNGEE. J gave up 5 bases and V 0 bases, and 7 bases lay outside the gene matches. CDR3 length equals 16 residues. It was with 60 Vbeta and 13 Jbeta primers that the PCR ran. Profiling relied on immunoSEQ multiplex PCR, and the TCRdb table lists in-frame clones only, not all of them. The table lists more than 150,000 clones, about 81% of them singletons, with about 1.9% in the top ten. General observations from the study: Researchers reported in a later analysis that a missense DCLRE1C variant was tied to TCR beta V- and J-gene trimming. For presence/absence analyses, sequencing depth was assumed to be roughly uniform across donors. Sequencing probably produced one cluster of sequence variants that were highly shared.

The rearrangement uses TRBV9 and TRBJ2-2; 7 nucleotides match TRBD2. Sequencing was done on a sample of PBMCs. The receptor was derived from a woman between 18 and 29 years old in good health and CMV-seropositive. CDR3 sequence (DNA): TGTGCCAGCAGCGTAGCTACCACGGGGGGTACCGGGGAGCTGTTTTTT. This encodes CASSVATTGGTGELFF.